The T cell receptor (beta chain) described here comes from a study of T cells in Graves' hyperthyroidism and ophthalmopathy. Using RNA transcripts as the source, TCR beta CDR3 regions were amplified. Using the HTBI primer set, a first-round RT-PCR was run on the TCR CDR3. TCRdb called the multiplex PCR reads again in MiXCR, with one record for every CDR3 protein. The top ten hold roughly an eighth of the sample, which has 700,000 or so distinct CDR3 sequences, approximately 15% seen once. Germline V CDR1 and CDR2: DFQATT, SNEGSKA (reference sequence). Trimming removed 5 bases at V and 0 bases at J, with 4 bases between. CDR3 length: 11 amino acids. This clonotype has a count of ten or more.

The origin of this receptor is a woman in her forties or fifties with Graves' ophthalmopathy. The chain combines TRBV20-1 with TRBJ1-1; D gene unclear. The specimen was blood. This chain's CDR3 is CSASVNTEAFF. The CDR3 DNA reads TGCAGTGCTTCCGTGAACACTGAAGCTTTCTTT.